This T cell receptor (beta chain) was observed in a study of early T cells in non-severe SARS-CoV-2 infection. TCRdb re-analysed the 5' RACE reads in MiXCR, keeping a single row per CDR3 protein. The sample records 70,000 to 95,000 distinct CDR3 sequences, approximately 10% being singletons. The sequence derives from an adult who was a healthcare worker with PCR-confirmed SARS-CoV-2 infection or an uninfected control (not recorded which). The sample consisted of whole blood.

The CDR3 is CSARDPLTGAGSPLHF. Written as DNA, the CDR3 is TGCAGTGCTAGAGACCCGTTGACAGGAGCCGGATCACCCCTCCACTTT. The chain recombines TRBV20-1 with TRBJ1-6, with a tentative D call TRBD1 (6 bases). Trimming left V 0 bases short and J 10 bases short, with 19 bases between. The CDR3 length is 16 residues. Germline lookup yields CDR1 DFQATT and CDR2 SNEGSKA (reference sequence).